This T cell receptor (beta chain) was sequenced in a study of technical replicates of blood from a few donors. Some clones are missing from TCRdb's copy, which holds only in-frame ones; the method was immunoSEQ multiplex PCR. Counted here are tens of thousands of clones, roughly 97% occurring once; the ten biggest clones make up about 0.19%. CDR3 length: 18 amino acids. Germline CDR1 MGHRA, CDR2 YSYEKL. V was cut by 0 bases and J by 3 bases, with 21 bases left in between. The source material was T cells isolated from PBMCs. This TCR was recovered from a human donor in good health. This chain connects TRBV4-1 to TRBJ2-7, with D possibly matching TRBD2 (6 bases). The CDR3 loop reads CASSQDPGASDKNYEQYF. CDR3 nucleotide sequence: TGCGCCAGCAGCCAAGATCCCGGGGCTAGCGATAAAAACTACGAGCAGTACTTC.